This TCR beta chain was sequenced during a study of shared clonotypes between healthy human individuals. Findings and limits, study-wide: Few donors restricted represented genetic and exposure-history diversity. Non-shared clonotypes had lower generation probabilities than those shared by all four donors.

The authors distributed each subset's genomic DNA evenly over several immunoSEQ plates. The method was immunoSEQ multiplex PCR; TCRdb's version includes in-frame clones alone and lacks a portion of them. The profile shows millions of clones, roughly 95% of them singletons. CD4+ cells were split into CD45RA+ naive and CD45RA-negative memory subsets. A note on this clone: What it binds is not known.

V trimming: 5 bases; J trimming: 9 bases; junction bases outside the gene matches: 14. Germline V gives CDR1 MDHEN, CDR2 SYDVKM. The CDR3 loop spans 16 amino acids. This receptor was identified in a man aged 18 to 30 in good health. Sequencing input: naive CD4+ T cells sorted from blood. Subset defined: CD45RA+ positively selected. The chain carries TRBV28 and TRBJ2-7, with 12 bases identical to TRBD2. Here the CDR3 DNA reads TGTGCCAGCAGTCCAACCCCCCCTAGCGGGGGGGTCTGGCAGTACTTC. Its protein product is CASSPTPPSGGVWQYF. Together with reference TRBV28 and TRBJ2-7, the CDR3 gives the full variable domain: DVKVTQSSRYLVKRTGEKVFLECVQDMDHENMFWYRQDPGLGLRLIYFSYDVKMKEKGDIPEGYSVSREKKERFSLILESASTNQTSMYLCASSPTPPSGGVWQYFGPGTRLTVT.